The clone carrying this TCR beta chain has just a few counts. Its antigen remains unidentified. From germline, CDR1 is LNHDA and CDR2 SQIVND (reference sequence). V shed 2 bases, J shed 6 bases, and the junction held 11 bases outside the gene matches. CDR3 length: 16 amino acids. Healthy bone marrow donors made up the cohort. The data belong to a study of cytomegalovirus exposure and HLA in healthy donors. Findings and caveats of the study: The authors later found HLA-associated TCR beta chains more clonally expanded than equally common others. By a later analysis, the bulk of CMV-associated TCR beta chains appeared HLA-restricted.

PCR involved 60 Vbeta and 13 Jbeta primers. Profiling relied on immunoSEQ multiplex PCR, and the TCRdb table lists in-frame clones only, not all of them. The repertoire has some 120,000 clones, 75% to 85% of them found once; the top ten carry 1%. This chain uses TRBV19 with TRBJ2-7, with 9 positions matching TRBD1. This TCR derives from a man in his forties or fifties in good health and CMV-seronegative. Sequences were obtained from PBMCs. The CDR3 region is CASSISPDRGVGEQYF. Here the CDR3 DNA reads TGTGCCAGTAGTATATCCCCGGACAGGGGAGTGGGCGAGCAGTACTTC.